Below are 13 T cell receptor beta chains sequenced from a single sample in a study of blood T cell repertoires in COVID-19. Generated by immunoSEQ multiplex PCR, the TCRdb table keeps only in-frame clones and is missing some. The data hold roughly 69,000 clones, with about nine tenths observed a single time. Material: peripheral blood. The receptor source for this set is a man aged 50 to 60 with active COVID-19.

In DNA, the CDR3 is TGTGCCAGCAGCTTCGGGATCTATCAGCCCCAGCATTTT. Residues: CASSFGIYQPQHF. The rearrangement joins TRBV7-2 to TRBJ1-5; D is undetermined. The germline V and J ends were trimmed by 3 bases and 5 bases, with 8 bases remaining between them. Germline CDR1 SGHTA, CDR2 FQGNSA. CDR3 size: 13 residues.

The rearrangement uses TRBV11-3 and TRBJ2-7; 7 nucleotides line up with TRBD1. This CDR3 is 14 amino acids long. Germline V gene lookup returns CDR1 SGHNT and CDR2 YENEEA. The trim removed 3 bases at V and 0 bases at J, leaving 2 bases unmatched. Here the CDR3 reads CASSLTGSSYEQYF. CDR3 DNA: TGTGCCAGCAGCTTGACAGGGAGCTCCTACGAGCAGTACTTC.

This clone occurred once. The rearrangement uses TRBV9 and TRBJ1-4; D is unclear. CDR1 and CDR2 from the germline V gene are SGDLS and YYNGEE. V gave up 1 base and J gave up 0 bases, with 4 bases separating them. CDR3 size: 14 residues. The CDR3 loop reads CASSVTATNEKLFF. The CDR3 DNA reads as TGTGCCAGCAGCGTAACAGCAACTAATGAAAAACTGTTTTTT.

The chain has TRBV4-3 and TRBJ1-6, with 7 bases identical to TRBD1. J lost 10 bases, V lost 1 base, and 10 bases had no gene match. The CDR3 loop spans 16 amino acids. Germline values: CDR1 LGHNA, CDR2 YSLEER. In DNA form, the CDR3 reads TGCGCCAGCAGCCAAGTCGCCGGGACAGTTGGGTCACCCCTCCACTTT. Amino acid sequence: CASSQVAGTVGSPLHF.

This clone was counted at least ten times. The chain employs TRBV7-2 and TRBJ1-1; D is perhaps TRBD1 (6 bases). V lost 4 bases and J 5 bases, leaving 14 bases between the germline ends. The CDR3 extends over 14 amino acids. CDR1 is SGHTA and CDR2 is FQGNSA in the germline V gene. CDR3 coding DNA: TGTGCCAGCAGCTCAACAGGGACCTCAACTGAAGCTTTCTTT. The encoded protein is CASSSTGTSTEAFF. The full variable domain, rest sourced from reference TRBV7-2 and TRBJ1-1, is GAGVSQSPSNKVTEKGKDVELRCDPISGHTALYWYRQSLGQGLEFLIYFQGNSAPDKSGLPSDRFSAERTGGSVSTLTIQRTQQEDSAVYLCASSSTGTSTEAFFGQGTRLTVV.

This chain uses TRBV30 with TRBJ1-5, with D unresolved. Per the germline V gene, CDR1 is GTSNPN and CDR2 is SVGIG (reference sequence). CDR3 size: 13 residues. Trimming pared 4 bases from V and 0 bases from J, leaving 7 bases between. The CDR3 loop is CAWNGGSNQPQHF. The DNA for the CDR3 is TGTGCCTGGAACGGCGGTAGCAATCAGCCCCAGCATTTT.

This clone was found a few times. V and J are TRBV3-1 (or the pseudogene TRBV3-2) and TRBJ2-7; 11 nucleotides align to TRBD2. The CDR3 length is 14 residues. Per germline, CDR1 LGHDT and CDR2 YNNKEL (reference sequence). The trim removed 11 bases at V and 0 bases at J, leaving 6 bases unmatched. The CDR3 loop is CASETSGISYEQYF. The CDR3 DNA reads TGTGCCTCCGAGACTAGCGGGATCTCCTACGAGCAGTACTTC.

This chain joins TRBV7-6 and TRBJ2-7, with 7 bases identical to TRBD1. CDR1 and CDR2 (germline): SGHVS, FNYEAQ. This CDR3 has 14 residues. Trimming at V came to 1 base and at J to 5 bases, leaving 5 bases not matched to a gene. CDR3 sequence reads: CASSLVLGGHEQYF. The CDR3 DNA is TGTGCCAGCAGCTTAGTCTTAGGGGGCCACGAGCAGTACTTC.

V gene TRBV7-2 combines with J gene TRBJ1-2; D is unresolved. Trimming removed 5 bases from V and 6 bases from J, with 13 bases in between. This CDR3 region has 13 residues. Germline lookup yields CDR1 SGHTA and CDR2 FQGNSA. CDR3 region: CASSPGDPDGYTF. CDR3 in DNA: TGTGCCAGCAGCCCCGGGGATCCAGATGGCTACACCTTC.

V is TRBV28 and J is TRBJ2-7; D is perhaps TRBD1 (6 bases). Deletions cut 2 bases from V and 2 bases from J, with 13 bases between. The CDR3 consists of 15 residues. CDR1 is MDHEN and CDR2 is SYDVKM in the germline V gene. CDR3 nucleotide sequence: TGTGCCAGCAGTTTAGAACAGGGAATGCCCTACGAGCAGTACTTC. Translating gives CASSLEQGMPYEQYF.

The V and J genes are TRBV19 and TRBJ2-1, with 10 nucleotides matching TRBD2. The CDR3 length is 15 residues. In germline, CDR1 is LNHDA, CDR2 SQIVND (reference sequence). The ends lost 4 bases at V and 5 bases at J; junction bases unmatched: 5. This CDR3 is CASSTGTSVHNEQFF. The DNA for the CDR3 is TGTGCCAGTAGTACCGGGACTAGCGTACACAATGAGCAGTTCTTC.

The chain carries TRBV5-4 and TRBJ2-1; 9 bases fit TRBD2. Germline-derived CDR1 and CDR2 are SGHNT and YYREEE (reference sequence). J gave up 7 bases and V 0 bases, and 8 bases lay outside the gene matches. This CDR3 has 16 amino acids. CDR3 amino acids: CASSLERLAGWNEQFF. In nucleotides, the CDR3 is TGTGCCAGCAGCTTGGAACGGCTAGCGGGATGGAATGAGCAGTTCTTC.

The chain recombines TRBV15 with TRBJ2-2; TRBD1 might be the D (6 bases). The germline V and J ends were trimmed by 5 bases and 5 bases, with 18 bases remaining between them. Germline values: CDR1 LNHNV, CDR2 YYDKDF (reference sequence). The CDR3 runs to 16 residues. CDR3 residues: CATSPTRTVGTGELFF. DNA of the CDR3: TGTGCCACCAGCCCTACCCGGACAGTCGGGACCGGGGAGCTGTTTTTT. Combining the CDR3 with reference TRBV15 and TRBJ2-2 gives the whole variable domain DAMVIQNPRYQVTQFGKPVTLSCSQTLNHNVMYWYQQKSSQAPKLLFHYYDKDFNNEADTPDNFQSRRPNTSFCFLDIRSPGLGDTAMYLCATSPTRTVGTGELFFGEGSRLTVL.